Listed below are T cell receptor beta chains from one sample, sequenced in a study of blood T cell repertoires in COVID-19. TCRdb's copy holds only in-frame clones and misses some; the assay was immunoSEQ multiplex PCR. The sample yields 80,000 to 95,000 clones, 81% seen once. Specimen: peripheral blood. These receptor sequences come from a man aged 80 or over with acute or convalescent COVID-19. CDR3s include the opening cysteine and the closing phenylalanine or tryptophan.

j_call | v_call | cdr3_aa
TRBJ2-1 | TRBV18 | CASSRQGGYEQFF
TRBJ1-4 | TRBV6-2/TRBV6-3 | CASSLYRATNEKLFF
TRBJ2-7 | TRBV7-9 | CASSRGDSREQYF
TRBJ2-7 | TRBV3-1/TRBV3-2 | CASSQVFGTAYYEQYF
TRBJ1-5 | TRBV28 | CASSQGGSNQPQHF
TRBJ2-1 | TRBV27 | CASIGSGRENNEQFF
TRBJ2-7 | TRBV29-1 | CSALTGFSYEQYF
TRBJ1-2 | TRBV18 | CASSPDSINYGYTF
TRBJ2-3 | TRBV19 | CASTPRQTYTDTQYF
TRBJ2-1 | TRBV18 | CASSRGGRPDNEQFF
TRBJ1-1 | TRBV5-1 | CASSTQGDTEAFF
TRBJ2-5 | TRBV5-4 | CASSLARDQETQYF
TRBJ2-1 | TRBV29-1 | CSLGTATFNEQFF
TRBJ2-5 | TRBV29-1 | CSALGGPETQYF
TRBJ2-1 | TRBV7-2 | CASSLGLGAYNEQFF
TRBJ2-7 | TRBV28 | CASSFAGVGAGVGYEQYF
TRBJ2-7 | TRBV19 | CASSIGRGLLDEQYF
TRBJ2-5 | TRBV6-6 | CASSSGQGRKTQYF
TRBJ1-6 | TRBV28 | CASTRPGVTNSPLHF